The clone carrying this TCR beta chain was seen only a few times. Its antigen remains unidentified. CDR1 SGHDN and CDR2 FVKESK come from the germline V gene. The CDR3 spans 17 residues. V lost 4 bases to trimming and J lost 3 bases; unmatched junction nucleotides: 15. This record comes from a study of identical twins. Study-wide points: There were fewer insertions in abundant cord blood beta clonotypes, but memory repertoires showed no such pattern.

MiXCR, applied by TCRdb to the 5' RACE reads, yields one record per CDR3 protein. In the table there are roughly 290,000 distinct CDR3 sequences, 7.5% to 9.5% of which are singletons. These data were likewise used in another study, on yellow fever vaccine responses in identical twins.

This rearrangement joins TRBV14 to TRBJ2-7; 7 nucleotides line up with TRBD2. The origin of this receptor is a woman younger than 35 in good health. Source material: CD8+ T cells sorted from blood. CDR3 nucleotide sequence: TGTGCCAGCAGCCCTAATTCTGCGGTAGCGGGCCTCTACGAGCAGTACTTC. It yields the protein CASSPNSAVAGLYEQYF.